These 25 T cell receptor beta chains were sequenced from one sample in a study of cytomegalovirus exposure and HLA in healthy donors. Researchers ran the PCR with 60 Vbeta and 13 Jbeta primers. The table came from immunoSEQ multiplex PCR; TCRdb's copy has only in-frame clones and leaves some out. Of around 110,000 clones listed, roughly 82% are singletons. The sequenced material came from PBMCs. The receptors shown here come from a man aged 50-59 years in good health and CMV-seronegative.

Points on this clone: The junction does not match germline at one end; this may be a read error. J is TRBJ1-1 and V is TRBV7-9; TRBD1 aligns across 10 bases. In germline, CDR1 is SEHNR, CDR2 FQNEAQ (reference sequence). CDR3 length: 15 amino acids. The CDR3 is CSSSSRQGAMAEAFF. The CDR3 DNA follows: TGTTCCAGCAGCTCCCGACAGGGGGCTATGGCTGAAGCTTTCTTT. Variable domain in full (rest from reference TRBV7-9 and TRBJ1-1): DTGVSQNPRHKITKRGQNVTFRCDPISEHNRLYWYRQTLGQGPEFLTYFQNEAQLEKSRLLSDRFSAERPKGSFSTLEIQRTEQGDSAMYLCSSSSRQGAMAEAFFGQGTRLTVV.

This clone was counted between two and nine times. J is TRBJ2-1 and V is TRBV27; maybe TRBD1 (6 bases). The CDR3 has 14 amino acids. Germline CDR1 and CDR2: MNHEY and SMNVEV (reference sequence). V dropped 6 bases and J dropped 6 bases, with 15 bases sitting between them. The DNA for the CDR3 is TGTGCCAGCAGCCGCCCGGACAGCCGCAATGAGCAGTTCTTC. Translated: CASSRPDSRNEQFF.

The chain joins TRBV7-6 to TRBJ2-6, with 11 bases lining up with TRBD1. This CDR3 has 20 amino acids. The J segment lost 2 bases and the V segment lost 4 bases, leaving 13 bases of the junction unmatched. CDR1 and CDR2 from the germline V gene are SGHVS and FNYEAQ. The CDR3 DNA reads TGTGCCAGCAGCTCTAGACCGGGACAGGGGGGCGAAACTGGGGCCAACGTCCTGACTTTC. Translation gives CASSSRPGQGGETGANVLTF.

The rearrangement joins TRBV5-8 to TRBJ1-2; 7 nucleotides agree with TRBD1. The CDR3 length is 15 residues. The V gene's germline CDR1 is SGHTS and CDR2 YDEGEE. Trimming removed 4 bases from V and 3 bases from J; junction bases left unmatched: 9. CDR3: CASSLGQGQYYGYTF. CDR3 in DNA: TGTGCCAGCAGCCTCGGTCAGGGACAGTACTATGGCTACACCTTC.

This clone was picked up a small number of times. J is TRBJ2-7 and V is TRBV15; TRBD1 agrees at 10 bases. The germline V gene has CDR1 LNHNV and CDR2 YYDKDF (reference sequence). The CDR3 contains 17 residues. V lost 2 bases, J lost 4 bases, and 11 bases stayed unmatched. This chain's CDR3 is CATSRSPGQGFGYEQYF. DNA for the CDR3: TGTGCCACCAGCAGATCACCGGGACAGGGGTTTGGGTACGAGCAGTACTTC.

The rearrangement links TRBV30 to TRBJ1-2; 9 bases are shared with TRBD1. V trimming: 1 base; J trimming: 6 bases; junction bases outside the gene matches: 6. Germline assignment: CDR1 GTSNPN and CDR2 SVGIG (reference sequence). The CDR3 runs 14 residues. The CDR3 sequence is CAWSGGGTGNGYTF. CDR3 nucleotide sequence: TGTGCCTGGAGTGGAGGGGGGACAGGGAATGGCTACACCTTC.

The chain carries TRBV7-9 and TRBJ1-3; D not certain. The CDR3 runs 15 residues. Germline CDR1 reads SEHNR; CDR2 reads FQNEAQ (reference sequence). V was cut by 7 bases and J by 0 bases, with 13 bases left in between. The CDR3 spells CASTPTVYSGNTIYF. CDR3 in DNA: TGTGCCAGCACACCAACAGTTTACTCTGGAAACACCATATATTTT. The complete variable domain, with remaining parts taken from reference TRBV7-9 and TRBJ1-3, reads DTGVSQNPRHKITKRGQNVTFRCDPISEHNRLYWYRQTLGQGPEFLTYFQNEAQLEKSRLLSDRFSAERPKGSFSTLEIQRTEQGDSAMYLCASTPTVYSGNTIYFGEGSWLTVV.

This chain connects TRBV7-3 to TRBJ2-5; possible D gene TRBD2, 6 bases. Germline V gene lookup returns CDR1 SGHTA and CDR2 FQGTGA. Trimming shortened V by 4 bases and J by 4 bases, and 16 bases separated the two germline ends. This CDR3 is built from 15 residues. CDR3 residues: CASSSRPGRGETQYF. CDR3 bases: TGTGCCAGCAGCTCCCGACCCGGGCGGGGAGAGACCCAGTACTTC. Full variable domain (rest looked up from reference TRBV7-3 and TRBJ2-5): GAGVSQTPSNKVTEKGKYVELRCDPISGHTALYWYRQSLGQGPEFLIYFQGTGAADDSGLPNDRFFAVRPEGSVSTLKIQRTERGDSAVYLCASSSRPGRGETQYFGPGTRLLVL.

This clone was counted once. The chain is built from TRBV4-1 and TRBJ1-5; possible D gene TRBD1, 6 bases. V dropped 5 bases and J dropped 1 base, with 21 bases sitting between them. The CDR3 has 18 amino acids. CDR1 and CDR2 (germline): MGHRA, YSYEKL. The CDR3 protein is CASSKIVGTTESNQPQHF. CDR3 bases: TGCGCCAGCAGCAAAATCGTCGGGACAACTGAAAGCAATCAGCCCCAGCATTTT.

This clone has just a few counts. The CDR3 loop is CASSPWTSEYNEQFF. In DNA, the CDR3 is TGTGCCAGCAGCCCCTGGACTAGCGAATACAATGAGCAGTTCTTC. The chain is built from TRBV7-2 and TRBJ2-1, with 9 bases matching TRBD2. Germline trimming cut 5 bases from V and 4 bases from J; bases unmatched to any gene: 6. This CDR3 is 15 amino acids long. The V gene's germline CDR1 is SGHTA and CDR2 FQGNSA.

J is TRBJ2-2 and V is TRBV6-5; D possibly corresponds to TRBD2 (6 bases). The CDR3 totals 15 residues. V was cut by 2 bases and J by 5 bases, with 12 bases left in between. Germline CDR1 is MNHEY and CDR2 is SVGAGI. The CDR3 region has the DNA TGTGCCAGCAGTTACGGTGTCCGGGGGACCGGGGAGCTGTTTTTT. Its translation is CASSYGVRGTGELFF.

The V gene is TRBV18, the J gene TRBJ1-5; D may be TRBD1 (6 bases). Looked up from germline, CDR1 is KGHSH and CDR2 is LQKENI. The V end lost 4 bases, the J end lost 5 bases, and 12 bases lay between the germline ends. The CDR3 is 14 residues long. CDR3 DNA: TGTGCCAGCTCACTACAGGGAGTGGATCAGCCCCAGCATTTT. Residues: CASSLQGVDQPQHF.

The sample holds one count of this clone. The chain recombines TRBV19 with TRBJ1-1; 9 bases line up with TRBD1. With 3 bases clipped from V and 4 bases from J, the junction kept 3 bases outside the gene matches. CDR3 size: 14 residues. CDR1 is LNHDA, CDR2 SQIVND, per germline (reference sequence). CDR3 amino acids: CASSIRDRATEAFF. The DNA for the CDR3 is TGTGCCAGTAGTATCCGGGACAGGGCCACTGAAGCTTTCTTT.

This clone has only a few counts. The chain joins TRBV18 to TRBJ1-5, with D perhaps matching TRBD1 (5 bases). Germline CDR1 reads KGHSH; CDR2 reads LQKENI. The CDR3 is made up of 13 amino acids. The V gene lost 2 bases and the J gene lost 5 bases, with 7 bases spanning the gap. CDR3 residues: CASSPEQDQPQHF. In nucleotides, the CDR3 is TGTGCCAGCTCACCAGAACAGGATCAGCCCCAGCATTTT.

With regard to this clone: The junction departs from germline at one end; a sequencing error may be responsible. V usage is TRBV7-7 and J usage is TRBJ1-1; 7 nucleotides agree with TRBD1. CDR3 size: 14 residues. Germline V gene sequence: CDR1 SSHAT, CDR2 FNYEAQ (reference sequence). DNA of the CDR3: TGTGCTAGCAGCTTAGTAACAGGGGACACTGAAGCTTTCTTT. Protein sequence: CASSLVTGDTEAFF.

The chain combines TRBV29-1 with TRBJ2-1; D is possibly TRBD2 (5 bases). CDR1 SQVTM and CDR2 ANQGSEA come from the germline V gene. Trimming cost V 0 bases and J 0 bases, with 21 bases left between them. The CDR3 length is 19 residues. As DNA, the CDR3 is TGCAGCGTTGAAGATCGTTTAGGTAGTAGCGAGAGCTCCTACAATGAGCAGTTCTTC. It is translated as CSVEDRLGSSESSYNEQFF.

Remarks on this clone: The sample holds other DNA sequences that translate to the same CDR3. The CDR3 protein is CSASFQGEAFF. CDR3 DNA sequence: TGCAGTGCTAGTTTTCAGGGGGAAGCTTTCTTT. V usage is TRBV20-1 and J usage is TRBJ1-1; TRBD1 is a possible D gene (6 bases). V was clipped by 3 bases and J by 8 bases, with 10 bases between them. The CDR3 extends over 11 amino acids. Germline-derived CDR1 and CDR2 are DFQATT and SNEGSKA (reference sequence).

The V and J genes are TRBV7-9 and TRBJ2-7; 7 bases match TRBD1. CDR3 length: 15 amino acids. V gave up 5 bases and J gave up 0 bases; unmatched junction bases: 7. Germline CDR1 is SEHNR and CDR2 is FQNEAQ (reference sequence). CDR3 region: CASSPRTGFSYEQYF. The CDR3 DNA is TGTGCCAGCAGCCCGAGGACAGGTTTCTCCTACGAGCAGTACTTC.

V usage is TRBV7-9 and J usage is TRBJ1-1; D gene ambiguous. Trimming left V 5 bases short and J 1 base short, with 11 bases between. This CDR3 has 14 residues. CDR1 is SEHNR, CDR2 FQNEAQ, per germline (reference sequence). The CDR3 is CASSPRGANTEAFF. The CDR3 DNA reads TGTGCCAGCAGCCCCCGGGGAGCGAACACTGAAGCTTTCTTT.

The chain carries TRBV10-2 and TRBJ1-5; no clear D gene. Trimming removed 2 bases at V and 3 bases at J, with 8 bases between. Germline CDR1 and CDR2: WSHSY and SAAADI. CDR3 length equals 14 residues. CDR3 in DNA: TGCGCCAGCAGTGAGAGCACCATCAATCAGCCCCAGCATTTT. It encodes CASSESTINQPQHF.

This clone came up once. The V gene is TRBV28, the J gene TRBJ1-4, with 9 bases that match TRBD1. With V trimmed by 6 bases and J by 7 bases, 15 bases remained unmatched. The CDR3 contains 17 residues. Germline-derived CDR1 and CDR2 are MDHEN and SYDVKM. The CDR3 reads CASRGQGSRYGREKLFF. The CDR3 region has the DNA TGTGCCAGCAGGGGACAGGGTTCACGATACGGACGTGAAAAACTGTTTTTT. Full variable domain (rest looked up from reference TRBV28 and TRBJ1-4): DVKVTQSSRYLVKRTGEKVFLECVQDMDHENMFWYRQDPGLGLRLIYFSYDVKMKEKGDIPEGYSVSREKKERFSLILESASTNQTSMYLCASRGQGSRYGREKLFFGSGTQLSVL.

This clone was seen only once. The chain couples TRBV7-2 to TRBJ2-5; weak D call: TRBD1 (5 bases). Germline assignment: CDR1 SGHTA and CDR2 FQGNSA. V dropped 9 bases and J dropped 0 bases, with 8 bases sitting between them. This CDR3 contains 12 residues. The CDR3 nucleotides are TGTGCCAGACAGGTAAACCAAGAGACCCAGTACTTC. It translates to CARQVNQETQYF.

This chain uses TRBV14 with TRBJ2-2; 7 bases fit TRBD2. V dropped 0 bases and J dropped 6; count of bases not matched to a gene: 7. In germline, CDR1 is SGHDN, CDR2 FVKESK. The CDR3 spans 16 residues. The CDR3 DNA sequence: TGTGCCAGCAGCCAAGACCCCGGACTAGTCGCCGGGGAGCTGTTTTTT. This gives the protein CASSQDPGLVAGELFF. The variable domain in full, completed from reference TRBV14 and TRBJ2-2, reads EAGVTQFPSHSVIEKGQTVTLRCDPISGHDNLYWYRRVMGKEIKFLLHFVKESKQDESGMPNNRFLAERTGGTYSTLKVQPAELEDSGVYFCASSQDPGLVAGELFFGEGSRLTVL.

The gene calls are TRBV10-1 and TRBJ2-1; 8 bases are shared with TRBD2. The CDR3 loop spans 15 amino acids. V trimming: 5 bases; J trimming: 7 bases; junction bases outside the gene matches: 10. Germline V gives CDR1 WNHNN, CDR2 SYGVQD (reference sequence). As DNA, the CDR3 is TGCGCCAGCAGTCCGGGTCCAGCGGGGGTGAATGAGCAGTTCTTC. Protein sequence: CASSPGPAGVNEQFF.

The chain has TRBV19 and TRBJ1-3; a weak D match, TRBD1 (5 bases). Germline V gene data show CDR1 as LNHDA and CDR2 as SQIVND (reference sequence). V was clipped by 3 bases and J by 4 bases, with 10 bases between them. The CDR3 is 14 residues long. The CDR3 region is CASSIGQGGNTIYF. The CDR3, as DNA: TGTGCCAGTAGTATTGGGCAGGGCGGAAACACCATATATTTT.